This T cell receptor (beta chain) was observed in a study of cytomegalovirus exposure and HLA in healthy donors. The wider study: The study placed around 80% of its approximately 360 genotyped donors in the Caucasian-associated ancestry cluster.

13 Jbeta primers and 60 Vbeta primers were used for the PCR. TCRdb's copy holds only in-frame clones and misses some; the assay was immunoSEQ multiplex PCR. The sample carries approximately 150,000 clones, about 75% recorded once. This CDR3 has 15 residues. The ends lost 0 bases at V and 6 bases at J; junction bases unmatched: 4. Per germline, CDR1 SGDLS and CDR2 YYNGEE. Sequencing was done on a sample of PBMCs. The sequence was collected from a male donor in good health and CMV-seropositive. This sequence joins TRBV9 and TRBJ1-4, with 8 bases lining up with TRBD1. The CDR3 loop is CASSVDGTGYEKLFF. CDR3 sequence (DNA): TGTGCCAGCAGCGTAGACGGGACAGGATATGAAAAACTGTTTTTT.